Below are 9 T cell receptor beta chains sequenced from a single sample in a study of cytomegalovirus exposure and HLA in healthy donors. Primers for the PCR totalled 60 Vbeta and 13 Jbeta. Clones were read by immunoSEQ multiplex PCR, and TCRdb kept only the in-frame ones, dropping some. The sample records some 98,000 clones, roughly 81% being singletons. The sequencing input was PBMCs. These receptors were obtained from a man aged 35 to 55 in good health and CMV-seronegative.

In DNA form, the CDR3 reads TGTGCCAGCAGTGAAGCCGGGGGGGTCCGGAGTGAGCAGTTCTTC. Protein product: CASSEAGGVRSEQFF. The J gene is TRBJ2-1, the V gene TRBV2; 8 nucleotides match TRBD2. Per germline, CDR1 SNHLY and CDR2 FYNNEI. Trimming removed 0 bases from V and 9 bases from J; junction bases left unmatched: 7. The CDR3 is made up of 15 amino acids.

The chain uses TRBV27 and TRBJ1-6; no clear D gene. Germline V CDR1 and CDR2: MNHEY, SMNVEV (reference sequence). This CDR3 comprises 13 residues. V shed 0 bases and J shed 14 bases, with 11 bases lying between them. This CDR3 reads CASSLSGGVTLHF. The CDR3 DNA reads TGTGCCAGCAGTTTATCTGGCGGGGTGACCCTCCACTTT.

This sequence joins TRBV19 and TRBJ2-7, with a weak D call TRBD1 (6 bases). CDR1 is LNHDA and CDR2 is SQIVND in the germline V gene (reference sequence). Trimming stripped 5 bases from V and 4 bases from J, with 18 bases between. The CDR3 is 15 residues long. In nucleotides, the CDR3 is TGTGCCAGTAGTCTCGGACAGCAGACACCGTACGAGCAGTACTTC. It yields the protein CASSLGQQTPYEQYF.

The chain recombines TRBV29-1 with TRBJ2-2; no firm D call. V was pared by 4 bases and J by 2 bases, with 11 bases between. In germline, CDR1 is SQVTM, CDR2 ANQGSEA. CDR3 length: 14 amino acids. CDR3 loop: CSVVRPGNTGELFF. As DNA, the CDR3 is TGCAGCGTTGTCCGACCAGGTAACACCGGGGAGCTGTTTTTT.

This rearrangement joins TRBV4-1 to TRBJ2-3; 10 nucleotides match TRBD2. Germline V CDR1 and CDR2: MGHRA, YSYEKL. V was clipped by 0 bases and J by 0 bases; unmatched bases: 6. This CDR3 is 18 amino acids long. The CDR3 loop reads CASSQEIAGGPSTDTQYF. CDR3 nucleotides: TGCGCCAGCAGCCAAGAAATAGCGGGAGGCCCTAGCACAGATACGCAGTATTTT.

V usage is TRBV11-2 and J usage is TRBJ2-3; TRBD1 agrees at 7 bases. J lost 6 bases, V lost 0 bases, and 0 bases had no gene match. Germline V gives CDR1 SGHAT, CDR2 FQNNGV. The CDR3 is 13 amino acids. This CDR3 reads CASSLDRGDTQYF. The CDR3 nucleotides read TGTGCCAGCAGCTTAGACAGGGGGGATACGCAGTATTTT.

V and J are TRBV28 and TRBJ1-2; D gene unclear. The CDR3 sequence is 15 residues long. Germline V CDR1 and CDR2: MDHEN, SYDVKM. The ends were cut back, 6 bases at V and 4 bases at J, with 18 bases in the middle. This chain's CDR3 is CASRLARQMSYGYTF. For the CDR3, the DNA is TGTGCCAGCAGACTAGCCCGTCAAATGTCCTATGGCTACACCTTC.

This chain uses TRBV6-1 with TRBJ2-5; D may be TRBD2 (6 bases). The CDR3 loop spans 13 amino acids. Germline V CDR1 and CDR2: MNHNS, SASEGT. The V end was cut by 4 bases, the J end by 6 bases, with 12 bases between. CDR3 sequence: CASSAPGDKTQYF. The CDR3 DNA reads as TGTGCCAGCAGTGCCCCGGGAGACAAGACCCAGTACTTC.

The V and J genes are TRBV18 and TRBJ1-3; tentative D call: TRBD1 (6 bases). This CDR3 spans 17 amino acids. V lost 6 bases, J lost 0 bases, and 18 bases lay in between. CDR1 and CDR2 (germline): KGHSH, LQKENI. DNA of the CDR3: TGTGCCAGCTCGCGAACGTTCGACAGGTCCTCTGGAAACACCATATATTTT. Protein: CASSRTFDRSSGNTIYF.